This T cell receptor beta chain originates from a study of shared clonotypes between healthy human individuals. V lost 2 bases to trimming and J lost 4 bases, with 2 bases between them. Germline V CDR1 and CDR2: LNHNV, YYDKDF (reference sequence). The CDR3 sequence is 12 residues long. This clone was counted many times. TCRdb's table, derived via immunoSEQ multiplex PCR, lists solely in-frame clones and lacks some. The table includes some 900,000 clones, around 80% detected once. The sequencing input was memory CD4+ T cells sorted from blood. Subset denoted: CD45RA-negative fraction. This clonotype was sampled from a man between 18 and 29 years old in good health. The V call is TRBV15, the J call TRBJ2-2; no clear D. CDR3 sequence reads: CATSRPTGELFF. CDR3 sequence (DNA): TGTGCCACCAGCAGACCCACCGGGGAGCTGTTTTTT. The whole variable domain, filled in from reference TRBV15 and TRBJ2-2, reads DAMVIQNPRYQVTQFGKPVTLSCSQTLNHNVMYWYQQKSSQAPKLLFHYYDKDFNNEADTPDNFQSRRPNTSFCFLDIRSPGLGDTAMYLCATSRPTGELFFGEGSRLTVL.